The 30 T cell receptor beta chains reported below all come from one sample, sequenced in a study of regulatory T cells in long-lasting Graves disease listed by TCRdb under 2021. Explained via the paper, the time point label denotes: persistent/refractory GD, antithyroid drugs over 5 years with positive TRAb. For both TCR sequencing and RNA sequencing, RNA was extracted from PBMCs using TRIzol. Preparation of the library involved multiplex PCR. The instrument was an Illumina HiSeq 4000. To build TCR beta libraries, CDR3 regions were amplified by Arm-PCR using iRepertoire HTBI primers. TCRdb reran the public reads through fastp at Q25 and MiXCR, keeping productive beta chains. A single entry per CDR3 protein holds the most common genes and DNA from its merged rows. In all, the sample holds 300,000 to 350,000 distinct CDR3 sequences, and roughly a fifth of those were seen once. Of the sample, just under 30% falls within the top ten clones.

The sequencing used peripheral blood mononuclear cells (PBMCs), collected when the disease was refractory, from a patient treated with antithyroid drugs. These TCRs come from a female donor with Graves disease.

In its sample, this clonotype was seen many times. V is TRBV2 and J is TRBJ1-6; D not resolved. Germline values: CDR1 SNHLY, CDR2 FYNNEI. Trimming removed 3 bases at V and 15 bases at J, with 15 bases between. CDR3 length equals 13 residues. CDR3 region: CASSDRSVNVLHF. The DNA of the CDR3 is TGTGCCAGCAGTGATCGGTCAGTTAACGTCCTCCACTTT.

This clonotype was detected ten times or more. This chain connects TRBV29-1 to TRBJ1-1; no definite D call. The CDR3 has 13 amino acids. Germline V lookup: CDR1 SQVTM, CDR2 ANQGSEA. V was cut by 5 bases and J by 1 base, with 11 bases left in between. The DNA of the CDR3 is TGCAGCGTTTCACGGTGGAAGAACACTGAAGCTTTCTTT. Residues: CSVSRWKNTEAFF.

This clonotype occurred many times. This rearrangement joins TRBV28 to TRBJ1-2, with 7 bases lining up with TRBD1. The CDR3 extends over 16 amino acids. Germline V CDR1 and CDR2: MDHEN, SYDVKM. V lost 5 bases to trimming and J lost 0 bases; unmatched junction nucleotides: 9. The CDR3 reads CASSLIDRAANYGYTF. CDR3 in DNA: TGTGCCAGCAGTCTTATTGACAGGGCAGCTAACTATGGCTACACCTTC.

At least ten counts were recorded for this clonotype. The chain recombines TRBV12-3 or TRBV12-4 with TRBJ1-2; TRBD1 agrees at 8 bases. The CDR3 sequence is 15 residues long. V dropped 6 bases and J dropped 3; count of bases not matched to a gene: 9. The CDR3 sequence is CASSPGGQGYYGYTF. The CDR3 DNA reads as TGTGCCAGCAGCCCAGGAGGACAGGGCTACTATGGCTACACCTTC.

This clonotype was observed at least ten times. The V call is TRBV7-9, the J call TRBJ2-7, with 11 positions matching TRBD2. Trimming cost V 6 bases and J 6 bases; bases outside gene matches: 4. CDR3 length: 13 amino acids. Germline V gene sequence: CDR1 SEHNR, CDR2 FQNEAQ (reference sequence). This CDR3 reads CASRTSGSGEQYF. Here the CDR3 DNA reads TGTGCCAGCAGAACTAGCGGGAGTGGCGAGCAGTACTTC.

This clonotype has ten or more counts. J is TRBJ1-4 and V is TRBV12-3 or TRBV12-4, with D possibly TRBD1 on 6 matching bases. The CDR3 spans 17 residues. V was cut by 1 base and J by 4 bases, with 16 bases left in between. The CDR3 reads CASSLGTRQASNEKLFF. The CDR3 coding sequence is TGTGCCAGCAGTTTAGGTACCCGACAGGCCAGTAATGAAAAACTGTTTTTT.

The chain carries TRBV7-2 and TRBJ1-2; 11 bases line up with TRBD1. V lost 5 bases and J lost 1; bases outside the gene matches: 9. Germline CDR1 reads SGHTA; CDR2 reads FQGNSA. CDR3 length: 17 residues. The CDR3 loop reads CASSRGQGGFYNYGYTF. In DNA form, the CDR3 reads TGTGCCAGCAGCCGGGGACAGGGGGGATTCTATAACTATGGCTACACCTTC.

This clonotype was counted ten times or more. This chain uses TRBV6-2 or TRBV6-3 with TRBJ1-5; D is uncertain. Germline CDR1 and CDR2: MNHEY and SVGEGT. V shed 8 bases and J shed 2 bases, with 7 bases lying between them. This CDR3 region has 12 residues. CDR3 sequence reads: CASGRRNQPQHF. CDR3 DNA sequence: TGTGCCAGCGGACGGCGCAATCAGCCCCAGCATTTT.

This rearrangement joins TRBV7-3 to TRBJ2-5; 9 bases agree with TRBD1. Germline CDR1 is SGHTA and CDR2 is FQGTGA. This CDR3 has 15 amino acids. With V trimmed by 4 bases and J by 4 bases, 7 bases remained unmatched. CDR3: CASSSPKTGGETQYF. Written as DNA, the CDR3 is TGTGCCAGCAGCTCCCCCAAGACAGGGGGAGAGACCCAGTACTTC.

This clonotype was observed at least ten times. This sequence joins TRBV24-1 and TRBJ1-1; TRBD1 is a possible D gene (5 bases). V was shortened by 3 bases and J by 5 bases, with 12 bases between the two germline ends. The CDR3 runs to 14 residues. Germline V lookup: CDR1 KGHDR, CDR2 SFDVKD. The DNA for the CDR3 is TGTGCCACCAGTGATGGGACCACGGGAACTGAAGCTTTCTTT. Amino acids: CATSDGTTGTEAFF.

The chain links TRBV4-1 to TRBJ1-5; possibly TRBD1 for D (6 bases). The V gene's germline CDR1 is MGHRA and CDR2 YSYEKL. V was shortened by 8 bases and J by 4 bases, with 24 bases between the two germline ends. CDR3 length: 17 amino acids. The CDR3 loop is CASRRSHVGGANQPQHF. CDR3 coding DNA: TGCGCCAGCCGGCGCTCCCATGTCGGGGGGGCTAATCAGCCCCAGCATTTT.

The chain couples TRBV5-6 to TRBJ1-1; D gene uncertain. Germline CDR1 and CDR2: SGHDT and YYEEEE. This CDR3 spans 17 amino acids. Trimming cost V 3 bases and J 0 bases, with 18 bases left between them. The CDR3 sequence: CASSSSTLGLMNTEAFF. CDR3 DNA sequence: TGTGCCAGCAGCTCCTCCACCTTGGGATTGATGAACACTGAAGCTTTCTTT.

The chain has TRBV7-2 and TRBJ2-1; unclear D gene. CDR3 length: 14 residues. Germline values: CDR1 SGHTA, CDR2 FQGNSA. V was clipped by 1 base and J by 7 bases, with 11 bases between them. CDR3 amino acids: CASSLDQILNEQFF. CDR3 bases: TGTGCCAGCAGCTTAGATCAGATTTTGAATGAGCAGTTCTTC.

The sample holds many counts of this clonotype. The chain carries TRBV10-1 and TRBJ2-7; perhaps D is TRBD1 or TRBD2 (5 bases each). The germline V gene has CDR1 WNHNN and CDR2 SYGVQD (reference sequence). Trimming removed 0 bases from V and 0 bases from J, with 9 bases in between. The CDR3 spans 15 residues. CDR3 bases: TGCGCCAGCAGTGAGTCTGGTGGGACCTCCTACGAGCAGTACTTC. Translated, it gives CASSESGGTSYEQYF.

The V and J genes are TRBV27 and TRBJ2-7; possible D gene TRBD2, 6 bases. CDR3 length: 15 residues. Trimming cost V 7 bases and J 2 bases, with 18 bases left between them. The germline CDR1 and CDR2 sequences are MNHEY and SMNVEV (reference sequence). The CDR3 loop reads CASNPRGEKAYEQYF. The CDR3 DNA reads as TGTGCCAGCAATCCGCGGGGCGAGAAGGCCTACGAGCAGTACTTC.

As regards this clonotype: A much larger clone is a single base away; this may be a read error. The J gene is TRBJ1-4, the V gene TRBV28; D is unresolved. The germline CDR1 and CDR2 sequences are MDHEN and SYDVKM. This CDR3 comprises 13 residues. The CDR3 DNA is TGTGCCGGCAGTTTATGGTCCGGTGAAAAACTGTTTTTT. Its protein product is CAGSLWSGEKLFF.

V is TRBV4-1 and J is TRBJ2-5; D may correspond to TRBD1 or TRBD2 (7 bases each). V dropped 4 bases and J dropped 5 bases, with 17 bases sitting between them. The length of the CDR3 is 15 residues. The germline V gene has CDR1 MGHRA and CDR2 YSYEKL. CDR3 in amino acids: CASSLRGGGKETQYF. CDR3 sequence (DNA): TGCGCCAGCAGCCTCCGGGGAGGGGGCAAGGAGACCCAGTACTTC.

As to this clonotype: The junction does not match germline at one end; this may be a read error. The genes are TRBV20-1 and TRBJ1-4; D may be TRBD1 (6 bases). The CDR3 contains 15 residues. Per the germline V gene, CDR1 is DFQATT and CDR2 is SNEGSKA (reference sequence). CDR3 nucleotide sequence: TGCAGTGCTAGGCTACCAGGGGAATCGGCTGAAAAACCGTTTTTT. As protein: CSARLPGESAEKPFF.

Many counts were recorded for this clonotype. V and J are TRBV28 and TRBJ2-6, with 8 bases that match TRBD1. Germline CDR1 MDHEN, CDR2 SYDVKM. Germline trimming cut 5 bases from V and 0 bases from J; bases unmatched to any gene: 9. CDR3 size: 18 residues. Here the CDR3 reads CASSNQGAWSSGANVLTF. The CDR3 DNA follows: TGTGCCAGCAGTAACCAGGGGGCCTGGAGCTCTGGGGCCAACGTCCTGACTTTC.

This clonotype turned up a few times. A clone one base away is much larger, so this may be a read error. In DNA, the CDR3 is TGTGCCAGCAGTTTGGACGGACTCCTGGGGGAGACCCAGTACTTC. This sequence encodes CASSLDGLLGETQYF. This chain joins TRBV12-3 or TRBV12-4 and TRBJ2-5, with TRBD2 as a possible D gene (5 bases). Trimming removed 3 bases from V and 5 bases from J, with 16 bases in between. The CDR3 length is 15 residues.

This clonotype was counted ten times or more. The V gene is TRBV28, the J gene TRBJ1-2; D unresolved. In germline, CDR1 is MDHEN, CDR2 SYDVKM. The CDR3 extends over 15 amino acids. Deletions cut 0 bases from V and 3 bases from J, with 11 bases between. The CDR3: CASSLWMQGYYGYTF. DNA of the CDR3: TGTGCCAGCAGTTTATGGATGCAAGGCTACTATGGCTACACCTTC.

This clonotype was counted at least ten times. The chain combines TRBV28 with TRBJ1-1; TRBD1 might be the D (5 bases). Germline V gene lookup returns CDR1 MDHEN and CDR2 SYDVKM. The CDR3 has 11 residues. Trimming removed 10 bases from V and 6 bases from J, with 12 bases in between. For the CDR3, the DNA is TGTGCCACCTGGGACTCCGCTGAAGCTTTCTTT. Encoded protein: CATWDSAEAFF.

The CDR3 nucleotides are TGTGCCAGCAGTTATTCTTCGACACGGACAGCCCAGTACTTC. As protein: CASSYSSTRTAQYF. The chain carries TRBV28 and TRBJ2-5; perhaps TRBD1 as D (6 bases). Trimming removed 4 bases at V and 9 bases at J, with 18 bases between. The CDR3 length is 14 residues. Germline V gene sequence: CDR1 MDHEN, CDR2 SYDVKM.

In this sample, this clonotype turned up many times. The chain links TRBV12-3 or TRBV12-4 to TRBJ2-7; TRBD1 aligns across 7 bases. The V and J ends lost 6 bases and 3 bases, in that order; junction bases with no gene match: 8. This CDR3 is 14 amino acids long. The chain's CDR3 is CASRPGQRGYEQYF. DNA of the CDR3: TGTGCCAGCAGACCGGGACAGAGAGGCTACGAGCAGTACTTC.

The V gene is TRBV19, the J gene TRBJ1-1; D is unresolved. This CDR3 comprises 12 residues. The germline V and J ends were trimmed by 4 bases and 7 bases, with 10 bases remaining between them. Germline assignment: CDR1 LNHDA and CDR2 SQIVND (reference sequence). CDR3 in amino acids: CASSTFGREAFF. Here the CDR3 DNA reads TGTGCCAGTAGTACGTTCGGGCGTGAAGCTTTCTTT.

Only a few counts were recorded for this clonotype. This chain connects TRBV28 to TRBJ2-1, with TRBD2 matching over 9 bases. Germline values: CDR1 MDHEN, CDR2 SYDVKM. This CDR3 region has 14 residues. The ends lost 4 bases at V and 9 bases at J; junction bases unmatched: 7. The CDR3 loop reads CASSSAGLAGEQFF. CDR3 coding DNA: TGTGCCAGCAGTTCCGCGGGACTAGCTGGTGAGCAGTTCTTC.

This clonotype was found many times. The chain joins TRBV5-1 to TRBJ2-3; tentative D call: TRBD2 (6 bases). Deletions cut 1 base from V and 4 bases from J, with 10 bases between. The CDR3 sequence is 14 residues long. Germline V gene sequence: CDR1 SGHRS, CDR2 YFSETQ. The CDR3 DNA is TGCGCCAGCAGCTTGAACGGCGGGGCAGATACGCAGTATTTT. Translating gives CASSLNGGADTQYF.

This clonotype occurred many times. This chain connects TRBV12-3 or TRBV12-4 to TRBJ1-2, with a weak D call TRBD1 (5 bases). Trimming left V 6 bases short and J 2 bases short, with 16 bases between. The CDR3 extends over 15 amino acids. The CDR3 loop is CASSLRGGVNYGYTF. Written as DNA, the CDR3 is TGTGCCAGCAGCCTTCGGGGAGGGGTGAACTATGGCTACACCTTC.

This clonotype was seen more than once but under ten times. This chain links TRBV12-3 or TRBV12-4 with TRBJ2-7; D unresolved. The CDR3 is 11 amino acids. Trimming cost V 5 bases and J 9 bases, with 11 bases left between them. CDR3 loop: CASSVGPRQYF. CDR3 DNA: TGTGCCAGCAGTGTTGGGCCGCGGCAGTACTTC.

The sample holds many counts of this clonotype. This chain connects TRBV11-2 to TRBJ2-5; 7 nucleotides agree with TRBD2. The trim removed 0 bases at V and 5 bases at J, leaving 3 bases unmatched. Germline CDR1 is SGHAT and CDR2 is FQNNGV. CDR3 length: 14 amino acids. The CDR3 bases are TGTGCCAGCAGCTTAGAATGGGGGGGGGAGACCCAGTACTTC. It yields the protein CASSLEWGGETQYF.